Shown below are 16 T cell receptor beta chains from a single sample sequenced in a study of breast tumors, draining lymph nodes, adjacent tissues. Axillary draining lymph nodes of breast cancer patients supplied the node samples. Using its own MiXCR run on the multiplex PCR reads, TCRdb lists one record per CDR3 protein. The sample lists 140,000 or so distinct CDR3 sequences, roughly 33% occurring once. Sequences were obtained from axillary lymph node tissue. These receptor sequences come from a female donor with breast cancer. Some clones in this sample may be carry-over from other donors' samples.

The table lists this clonotype with a few counts. The rearrangement uses TRBV5-4 and TRBJ1-2, with TRBD1 as a possible D gene (6 bases). CDR1 is SGHNT and CDR2 is YYREEE in the germline V gene (reference sequence). The CDR3 is 15 amino acids. Trimming took 9 bases from V and 8 from J, leaving 26 bases between them. CDR3 nucleotides: TGTGCCATCAGTCCGAAGGGGGATTCAACTGGGGGCTACACCTTC. Translated: CAISPKGDSTGGYTF.

There are many counts of this clonotype. The CDR3 sequence: CSASGGGGVETQYF. The CDR3 DNA follows: TGCAGTGCTAGTGGTGGGGGTGGGGTAGAGACCCAGTACTTC. The genes are TRBV20-1 and TRBJ2-5; either TRBD1 or TRBD2 may fit D (5 bases each). The CDR3 spans 14 residues. V lost 3 bases, J lost 4 bases, and 15 bases lay in between. Germline-derived CDR1 and CDR2 are DFQATT and SNEGSKA (reference sequence).

The rearrangement joins TRBV6-6 to TRBJ2-3; D possibly matches TRBD1 or TRBD2 (5 bases each). Trimming removed 3 bases at V and 0 bases at J, with 16 bases between. The germline V gene encodes CDR1 MNHNY and CDR2 SVGAGI (reference sequence). The CDR3 length is 17 residues. The DNA of the CDR3 is TGTGCCAGCAGTTATAATGGGGGAAAACATAGCACAGATACGCAGTATTTT. Protein sequence: CASSYNGGKHSTDTQYF.

This clonotype occurred many times. The chain uses TRBV5-1 and TRBJ2-3; 7 positions match TRBD2. CDR1 and CDR2 (germline): SGHRS, YFSETQ. This CDR3 is 15 amino acids long. V trimming: 2 bases; J trimming: 2 bases; junction bases outside the gene matches: 5. DNA for the CDR3: TGCGCCAGCAGCTTCGGTAGCGGGTACACAGATACGCAGTATTTT. Protein product: CASSFGSGYTDTQYF.

Many counts were recorded for this clonotype. This chain links TRBV7-9 with TRBJ2-3; TRBD1 aligns across 9 bases. The V and J ends lost 5 bases and 5 bases, in that order; junction bases with no gene match: 5. The CDR3 has 14 amino acids. Germline assignment: CDR1 SEHNR and CDR2 FQNEAQ (reference sequence). The CDR3 bases are TGTGCCAGCAGCGCGGGACAGGGAGTAGATACGCAGTATTTT. It yields the protein CASSAGQGVDTQYF.

This clonotype was picked up a small number of times. Its ends do not fully match the called genes, so a read error is possible. The chain carries TRBV5-6 and TRBJ2-7; 7 nucleotides agree with TRBD1. Germline V gene lookup returns CDR1 SGHDT and CDR2 YYEEEE. The CDR3 extends over 14 amino acids. CDR3 nucleotide sequence: TGTGCCAGCAGCTCCAGGGGGACCTCCTACAAGCAGTACTTC. Translation: CASSSRGTSYKQYF.

V gene TRBV29-1 combines with J gene TRBJ1-3, with 7 bases lining up with TRBD1. V trimming: 4 bases; J trimming: 0 bases; junction bases outside the gene matches: 0. The CDR3 contains 13 residues. In germline, CDR1 is SQVTM, CDR2 ANQGSEA. CDR3 sequence (DNA): TGCAGCGTTGGGGACAGCTCTGGAAACACCATATATTTT. It translates to CSVGDSSGNTIYF.

This clonotype was counted at least ten times. The V and J genes are TRBV6-5 and TRBJ1-6; D may be TRBD1 (5 bases). Per germline, CDR1 MNHEY and CDR2 SVGAGI. This CDR3 comprises 14 residues. V was clipped by 2 bases and J by 7 bases, with 9 bases between them. The CDR3 DNA is TGTGCCAGCAGTTACGAACGACAGAATTCACCCCTCCACTTT. Its translation: CASSYERQNSPLHF.

V usage is TRBV20-1 and J usage is TRBJ1-6; 10 bases fit TRBD1. The germline V gene has CDR1 DFQATT and CDR2 SNEGSKA (reference sequence). This CDR3 is 13 amino acids long. Losses at the gene ends were 5 bases for V and 10 bases for J; bases not matched to a gene: 5. In DNA, the CDR3 is TGCAGTGCTTCCGGGACAGGGGTCTCACCCCTCCACTTT. Its translation is CSASGTGVSPLHF.

Regarding this clonotype: At one of its ends the junction is not consistent with the germline gene, which may arise from a read error. The chain has TRBV20-1 and TRBJ2-6; either TRBD1 or TRBD2 may supply D (5 bases each). There are 15 residues in the CDR3. Germline values: CDR1 DFQATT, CDR2 SNEGSKA (reference sequence). The CDR3 loop reads CSASRTWPGANVLTF. CDR3 nucleotide sequence: TGCAGTGCTAGCAGGACTTGGCCTGGGGCCAATGTCCTGACTTTC.

This clonotype was seen ten or more times. The chain uses TRBV5-1 and TRBJ2-2, with a weak D call TRBD1 (6 bases). In germline, CDR1 is SGHRS, CDR2 YFSETQ. This CDR3 is built from 15 residues. V was cut by 2 bases and J by 2 bases, with 10 bases left in between. The CDR3 DNA reads as TGCGCCAGCAGCTTAGGACAGCTAAACACCGGGGAGCTGTTTTTT. Protein sequence: CASSLGQLNTGELFF.

To note about this clonotype: The conserved final phenylalanine or tryptophan is absent from the CDR3, which likely points to a read error. The chain is built from TRBV7-3 and TRBJ2-7, with D possibly being TRBD1 (6 bases). The V gene lost 5 bases and the J gene lost 5 bases, with 16 bases spanning the gap. The CDR3 covers 14 residues. CDR1 is SGHTA, CDR2 FQGTGA, per germline. The CDR3, as DNA: TGTGCCAGCAGCGGAACAGGGTACATGAACGAGCAGTACCTC. This sequence encodes CASSGTGYMNEQYL.

The chain uses TRBV4-3 and TRBJ2-2; D call uncertain. This CDR3 comprises 13 residues. The germline CDR1 and CDR2 sequences are LGHNA and YSLEER. Trimming stripped 1 base from V and 7 bases from J, with 7 bases between. The CDR3 sequence: CASSQGVSGELFF. CDR3 sequence (DNA): TGCGCCAGCAGCCAAGGCGTTAGCGGGGAGCTGTTTTTT.

This chain connects TRBV9 to TRBJ2-1; 13 nucleotides agree with TRBD2. This CDR3 has 17 residues. The ends lost 2 bases at V and 4 bases at J; junction bases unmatched: 6. Germline-derived CDR1 and CDR2 are SGDLS and YYNGEE. In DNA form, the CDR3 reads TGTGCCAGCAGCGTCGAACTAGCGGGGGGGCCATACAATGAGCAGTTCTTC. Its protein is CASSVELAGGPYNEQFF.

This clonotype turned up a few times. A much larger clone is a single base away; this may be a read error. The chain joins TRBV6-6 to TRBJ2-3; D is perhaps TRBD1 or TRBD2 (5 bases each). V gave up 11 bases and J gave up 15 bases, with 24 bases separating them. The CDR3 sequence is 12 residues long. Looked up from germline, CDR1 is MNHNY and CDR2 is SVGAGI (reference sequence). The CDR3 here is CACRPPAGTCYF. The CDR3 region has the DNA TGTGCCTGCCGTCCCCCTGCCGGGACGTGCTATTTT.

This clonotype was detected many times. The chain carries TRBV11-2 and TRBJ2-3, with 8 bases that match TRBD2. The germline gives CDR1 SGHAT, CDR2 FQNNGV. V trimming: 6 bases; J trimming: 4 bases; junction bases outside the gene matches: 0. CDR3 length equals 12 residues. CDR3 sequence reads: CASRLAADTQYF. The CDR3 nucleotides are TGTGCCAGCAGACTAGCGGCAGATACGCAGTATTTT.